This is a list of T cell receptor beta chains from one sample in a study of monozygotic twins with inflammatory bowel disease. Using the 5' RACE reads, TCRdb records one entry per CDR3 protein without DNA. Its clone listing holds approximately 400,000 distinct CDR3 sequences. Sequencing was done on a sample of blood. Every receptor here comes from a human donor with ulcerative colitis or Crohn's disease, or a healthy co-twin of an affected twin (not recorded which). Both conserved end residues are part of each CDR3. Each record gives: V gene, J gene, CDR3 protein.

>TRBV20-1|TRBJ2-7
CSARSLALTYEQYF
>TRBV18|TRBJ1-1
CASSPSRDRDTEAFF
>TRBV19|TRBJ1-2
CASSFPTGWENGYTF
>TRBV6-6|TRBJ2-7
CASRRDTTNEQYF
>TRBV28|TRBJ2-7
CASREQLSGEQYF
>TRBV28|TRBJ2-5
CASSYLAGGRETQYF
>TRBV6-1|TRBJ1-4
CASSWGATNEKLFF
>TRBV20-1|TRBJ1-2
CSASPVAGGYTF
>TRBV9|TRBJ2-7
CASSVSAGSEQYF
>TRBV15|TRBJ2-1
CATSRSSGGYNEQFF
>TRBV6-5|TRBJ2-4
CATLGPRNIQYF
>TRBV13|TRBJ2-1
CASSLAPWESGSNEQFF
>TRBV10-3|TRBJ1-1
CAISESGLGGPEAFF
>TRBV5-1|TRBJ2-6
CASSEGQARWGANVLTF
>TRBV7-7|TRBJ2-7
CASSLLSDYSYEQYF
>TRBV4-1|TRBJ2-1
CASSQQSSGTYNEQFF
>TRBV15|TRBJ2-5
CATSRDSWGREETQYF
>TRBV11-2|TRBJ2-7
CASSLSRGTEQYF
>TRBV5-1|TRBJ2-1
CASSVLQSEQFF
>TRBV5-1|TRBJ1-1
CASGFGDEAFF
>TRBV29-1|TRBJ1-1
CSVDSSSGAFF
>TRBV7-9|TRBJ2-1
CASNVGGEAPLDHEQFF
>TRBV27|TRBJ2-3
CASSPWDTDTQYF
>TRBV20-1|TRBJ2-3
CSARAGLAHPSTDTQYF
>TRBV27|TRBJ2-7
CASSLSSGTNEQYF
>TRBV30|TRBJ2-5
CAWSSGHQETQYF
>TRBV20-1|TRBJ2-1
CSKSGTRGSHEQFF
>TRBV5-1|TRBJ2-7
CASSLGPTGSYEQYF
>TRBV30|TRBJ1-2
CAWSGGQGDGYTF
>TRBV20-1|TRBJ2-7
CSAFSGSSYEQYF
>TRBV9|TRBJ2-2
CASSVRGELFF
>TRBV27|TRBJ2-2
CASSPTRTSGRTNTGELFF
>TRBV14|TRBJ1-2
CASSQGHGASRNYGYTF
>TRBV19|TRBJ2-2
CASRQRGPGELFF
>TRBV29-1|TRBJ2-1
CSVAGGPGNEQFF
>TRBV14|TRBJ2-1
CASSRNQEQFF
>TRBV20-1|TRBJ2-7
CSAPTSGSDEQYF
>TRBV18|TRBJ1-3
CASSPLPPDSGNTIYF
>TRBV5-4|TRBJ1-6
CASSFTGANSPLHF
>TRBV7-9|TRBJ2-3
CASSPRRASTDTQYF
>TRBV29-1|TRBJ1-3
CSVVGGPTSGNTIYF
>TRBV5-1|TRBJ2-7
CASSSGQQSYEQYF
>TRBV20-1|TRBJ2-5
CSASPRGGGTQYF
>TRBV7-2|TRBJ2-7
CASSFIRGRGQYF
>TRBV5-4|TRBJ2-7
CASSLAEGIDEQYF
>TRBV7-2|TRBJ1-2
CASSLPTNYGYTF
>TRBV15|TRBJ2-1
CATSRRNRDNEQFF
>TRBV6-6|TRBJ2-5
CASSYRLKETQYF
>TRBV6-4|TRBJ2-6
CASSHTGIHSGANVLTF
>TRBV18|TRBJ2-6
CASSLSQGTGANVLTF